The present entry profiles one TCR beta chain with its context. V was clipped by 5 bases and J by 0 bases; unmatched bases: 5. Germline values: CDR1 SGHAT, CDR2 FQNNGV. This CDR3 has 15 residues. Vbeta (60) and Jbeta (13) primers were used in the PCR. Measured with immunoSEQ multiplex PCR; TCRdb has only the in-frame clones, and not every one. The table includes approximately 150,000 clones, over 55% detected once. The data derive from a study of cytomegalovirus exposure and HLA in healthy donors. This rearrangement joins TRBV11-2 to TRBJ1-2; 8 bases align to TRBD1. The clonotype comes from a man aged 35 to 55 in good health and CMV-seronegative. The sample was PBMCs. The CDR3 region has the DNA TGTGCCAGCAGCCCCGGGACAGGCCCTAACTATGGCTACACCTTC. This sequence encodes CASSPGTGPNYGYTF.